The rows below give T cell receptor beta chains drawn from one sample of a study of blood T cells in healthy people across ages. TCRdb reanalysed the 5' RACE reads using MiXCR and keeps one entry per CDR3 protein. The sample includes around 2 million distinct CDR3 sequences, roughly two fifths of them seen just once. The sequencing sample was made of blood. These TCRs come from a human donor in good health. CDR3s include the opening cysteine and the closing phenylalanine or tryptophan. The D gene is left open where the match is weak. Not every row has a clone size; where given, it reads once, few, many or a size class.

j_call	v_call	clone_size	d_call	cdr3_aa	cdr3_nt
TRBJ1-2	TRBV7-9	NA	TRBD1	CASSPSTGRFGYTF	TGTGCCAGCAGCCCCTCGACAGGGAGATTTGGCTACACCTTC
TRBJ2-7	TRBV7-2	NA	NA	CASSFGFSGMWEQYF	TGTGCCAGCAGCTTCGGATTTAGCGGTATGTGGGAGCAGTACTTC
TRBJ1-1	TRBV6-5	once	TRBD1	CASIPRDRYVNTEAFF	TGTGCCAGCATTCCCCGGGACAGATACGTTAACACTGAAGCTTTCTTT
TRBJ2-1	TRBV9	NA	NA	CASSEAGHNEQFF	TGTGCCAGCAGCGAGGCGGGGCACAATGAGCAGTTCTTC
TRBJ1-2	TRBV7-9	once	TRBD1	CASSLGQGFYTF	TGTGCCAGCAGCCTTGGACAGGGCTTCTACACCTTC
TRBJ2-1	TRBV7-9	few	TRBD1	CASSSLTGGIRSEQFF	TGTGCCAGCAGCTCCTTAACAGGGGGCATCAGAAGTGAGCAGTTCTTC
TRBJ2-5	TRBV7-9	few	NA	CASRDDQETQYF	TGTGCCAGCAGGGACGATCAAGAGACCCAGTACTTC
TRBJ1-1	TRBV6-1	few	TRBD1	CASTNPGTGAFF	TGTGCCAGCACTAACCCCGGGACAGGAGCTTTCTTT
TRBJ2-7	TRBV4-3	NA	NA	CASSQVFGGEQYF	TGCGCCAGCAGCCAAGTATTCGGGGGCGAGCAGTACTTC
TRBJ2-3	TRBV5-1	NA	TRBD2	CASSKGTSGYTDTQYF	TGCGCCAGCAGCAAAGGGACTAGCGGTTACACAGATACGCAGTATTTT
TRBJ1-2	TRBV2	NA	NA	CASSEEGGQLSNYGYTF	TGTGCCAGCAGTGAAGAAGGAGGACAGCTGTCTAACTATGGCTACACCTTC
TRBJ2-1	TRBV11-2	few	TRBD2	CASSWGGTVSYNEQFF	TGTGCCAGCAGCTGGGGAGGGACGGTCTCCTACAATGAGCAGTTCTTC
TRBJ2-2	TRBV27	NA	NA	CASSRSEVIGTGELFF	TGTGCCAGCAGTAGGTCTGAAGTGATCGGCACCGGGGAGCTGTTTTTT
TRBJ2-3	TRBV10-3	few	TRBD1	CAISEGDRVTDTQYF	TGTGCCATCAGTGAGGGGGACAGGGTGACAGATACGCAGTATTTT
TRBJ2-4	TRBV29-1	NA	NA	CSVTVGSTKNIQYF	TGCAGCGTGACGGTCGGATCGACCAAAAACATTCAGTACTTC
TRBJ1-2	TRBV24-1	NA	NA	CATSDVRGVGGYTF	TGTGCCACCAGTGATGTCAGGGGAGTCGGCGGCTACACCTTC
TRBJ2-5	TRBV3-1	NA	NA	CASSQGWNGEETQYF	TGTGCCAGCAGCCAGGGCTGGAACGGCGAAGAGACCCAGTACTTC
TRBJ2-5	TRBV10-2	once	NA	CASSVGDSRLEEQYF	TGCGCCAGCAGTGTAGGGGACTCACGTTTAGAGGAGCAGTACTTC
TRBJ1-5	TRBV5-1	NA	NA	CASSLEAGSQPQHF	TGCGCCAGCAGCTTGGAGGCAGGGAGTCAGCCCCAGCATTTT
TRBJ2-3	TRBV12-3/TRBV12-4	NA	TRBD2	CASSPGTRLSTDTQYF	TGTGCCAGCAGTCCCGGGACTAGACTGAGCACAGATACGCAGTATTTT
TRBJ2-5	TRBV4-3	few	TRBD1	CASSQHPTGGWETQYF	TGCGCCAGCAGCCAACACCCAACAGGGGGCTGGGAGACCCAGTACTTC
TRBJ1-1	TRBV20-1	NA	NA	CSARSETEGGTEAFF	TGCAGTGCTAGGAGTGAGACGGAGGGGGGCACTGAAGCTTTCTTT
TRBJ2-1	TRBV29-1	NA	NA	CSGETRSWEQFF	TGCAGCGGTGAGACAAGGAGTTGGGAGCAGTTCTTC
TRBJ2-4	TRBV5-5	NA	NA	CASSLDTIAKNIQYF	TGTGCCAGCAGCTTGGACACTATAGCCAAAAACATTCAGTACTTC
TRBJ2-3	TRBV2	NA	NA	CASSDLAPSQYF	TGTGCCAGCAGTGACCTAGCACCATCGCAGTATTTT
TRBJ1-2	TRBV2	NA	NA	CASIGGGLGYTF	TGTGCCAGCATCGGCGGGGGCTTGGGCTACACCTTC
TRBJ2-3	TRBV3-1	NA	NA	CASSQDRARTQYF	TGTGCCAGCAGCCAAGATCGTGCCCGCACGCAGTATTTT
TRBJ2-5	TRBV15	NA	NA	CATSIPYRDPGETQYF	TGTGCCACCAGCATCCCCTACAGGGACCCTGGGGAGACCCAGTACTTC
TRBJ2-1	TRBV6-2/TRBV6-3	NA	NA	CATRGGGENEQFF	TGTGCCACCAGGGGCGGGGGTGAGAATGAGCAGTTCTTC
TRBJ1-2	TRBV6-2/TRBV6-3	few	TRBD1	CASSYPRDSRDGYTF	TGTGCCAGCAGTTACCCGAGGGACAGCCGGGATGGCTACACCTTC
TRBJ2-7	TRBV5-1	NA	NA	CASSLEGARQGKQYF	TGCGCCAGCAGCCTGGAGGGGGCCAGACAGGGAAAGCAGTACTTC
TRBJ2-5	TRBV6-6	few	NA	CASSYSGGERSYF	TGTGCCAGCAGTTACTCGGGCGGGGAGAGATCGTACTTC
TRBJ2-6	TRBV7-6	NA	NA	CASSLEMTGWASGANVLTF	TGTGCCAGCAGCTTAGAAATGACTGGTTGGGCCTCTGGGGCCAACGTCCTGACTTTC
TRBJ2-7	TRBV6-2/TRBV6-3	NA	TRBD1	CASSLRGQGQSYEQYF	TGTGCCAGCAGCCTTCGAGGACAGGGTCAATCCTACGAGCAGTACTTC
TRBJ2-7	TRBV20-1	few	NA	CSAPSNSYEQYF	TGCAGTGCTCCAAGTAACTCCTACGAGCAGTACTTC
TRBJ2-7	TRBV5-1	few	NA	CASSLEQVPYEQYF	TGCGCCAGCAGCTTGGAACAGGTCCCCTACGAGCAGTACTTC
TRBJ2-1	TRBV7-3	few	NA	CASSFGVDNEQFF	TGTGCCAGCAGCTTTGGGGTCGACAATGAGCAGTTCTTC
TRBJ2-1	TRBV7-9	NA	TRBD1	CASSPQGTSKEQFF	TGTGCCAGCAGCCCACAGGGGACCTCCAAGGAGCAGTTCTTC
TRBJ2-3	TRBV4-1	few	NA	CASSQVAASTDTQYF	TGCGCCAGCAGCCAAGTAGCAGCTAGCACAGATACGCAGTATTTT
TRBJ2-1	TRBV4-2	NA	TRBD2	CASSQDWSSGGENEQFF	TGTGCCAGCAGCCAAGATTGGTCTAGCGGGGGGGAGAATGAGCAGTTCTTC
TRBJ2-2	TRBV29-1	once	NA	CSVRRTTGELFF	TGCAGCGTTCGACGGACCACCGGGGAGCTGTTTTTT
TRBJ2-5	TRBV4-3	NA	NA	CASSDTWGPKEEQYF	TGCGCCAGCAGCGACACTTGGGGTCCGAAGGAGGAGCAGTACTTC
TRBJ1-1	TRBV6-5	NA	NA	CASRRLQGNTEAFF	TGTGCCAGCAGAAGACTTCAGGGGAACACTGAAGCTTTCTTT
TRBJ2-3	TRBV7-9	many	NA	CASSFRPDTQYF	TGTGCCAGCAGCTTCCGGCCAGATACGCAGTATTTT
TRBJ2-3	TRBV28	NA	NA	CASSFSANSADTRYF	TGTGCCAGCAGTTTCTCCGCGAACTCCGCAGATACGCGGTATTTT
TRBJ1-1	TRBV7-2	NA	NA	CASSLLGSGTEAFF	TGTGCCAGCAGCTTACTGGGCAGTGGGACTGAAGCTTTCTTT
TRBJ2-1	TRBV7-2	NA	NA	CASRRLGPYNEQFF	TGTGCCAGCAGGAGACTAGGTCCCTACAATGAGCAGTTCTTC